This T cell receptor (beta chain) was found in a study of T cell changes during pregnancy in multiple sclerosis. Trimming removed 4 bases at V and 2 bases at J, with 13 bases between. This CDR3 spans 14 amino acids. In germline, CDR1 is SGDLS, CDR2 YYNGEE. The table came from immunoSEQ multiplex PCR; TCRdb's copy has only in-frame clones and leaves some out. The sample has tens of thousands of clones, approximately 90% seen once. Specimen: CD8+ T cells from peripheral blood mononuclear cells, collected in the second trimester of pregnancy. The V gene is TRBV9, the J gene TRBJ2-7, with D perhaps TRBD1 (6 bases). This receptor was obtained from a female donor with multiple sclerosis, enrolled in a pregnancy study. This CDR3 is CASSPWDTTYEQYF. The CDR3 nucleotides read TGTGCCAGCAGCCCCTGGGACACCACCTACGAGCAGTACTTC.